This TCR beta chain comes out of a study of blood T cell repertoires in COVID-19. Study overall: COVID-19 samples collected from the United States, Italy and Spain covered acute and convalescent phases. PBMCs, B-cell-depleted T cells, or T cells were the source of the cDNA or gDNA that made up the material.

Original methodology: Researchers report that nucleated cell counts were estimated from reference gene primer amplification. Measured with immunoSEQ multiplex PCR; TCRdb has only the in-frame clones, and not every one. The V and J calls and clone size come from that table; D and trimming were worked out from the DNA. The repertoire consists of a few hundred thousand clones, with 85% to 90% occurring once and the leading ten covering roughly 0.8%. The receptor was isolated from a man aged 25 to 40 with acute or convalescent COVID-19. Sequenced sample: peripheral blood.

The CDR3 DNA is TGTGCCAGTAGTGGAGGGCGGATTGGCAATCAGCCCCAGCATTTT. It codes for CASSGGRIGNQPQHF. The rearrangement links TRBV19 to TRBJ1-5; D gene unclear. CDR1 is LNHDA and CDR2 is SQIVND in the germline V gene (reference sequence). The V end lost 5 bases, the J end lost 2 bases, and 13 bases lay between the germline ends. This CDR3 is built from 15 residues.